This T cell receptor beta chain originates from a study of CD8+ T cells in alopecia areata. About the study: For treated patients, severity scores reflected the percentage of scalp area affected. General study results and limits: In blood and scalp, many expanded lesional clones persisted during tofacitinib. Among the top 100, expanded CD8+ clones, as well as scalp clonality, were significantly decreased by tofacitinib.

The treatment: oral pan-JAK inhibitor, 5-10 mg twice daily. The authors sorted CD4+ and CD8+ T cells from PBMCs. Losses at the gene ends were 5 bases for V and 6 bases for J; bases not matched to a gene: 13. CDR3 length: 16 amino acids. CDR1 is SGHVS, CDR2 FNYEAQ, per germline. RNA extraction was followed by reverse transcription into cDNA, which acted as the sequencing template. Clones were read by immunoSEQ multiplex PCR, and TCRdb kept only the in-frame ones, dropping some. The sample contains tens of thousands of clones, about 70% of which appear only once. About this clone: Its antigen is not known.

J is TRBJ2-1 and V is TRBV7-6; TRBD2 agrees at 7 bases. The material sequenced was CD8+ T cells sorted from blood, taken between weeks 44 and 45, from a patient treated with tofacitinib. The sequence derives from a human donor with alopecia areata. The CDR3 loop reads CASSQLGRGNPNEQFF. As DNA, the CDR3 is TGTGCCAGCAGCCAGCTGGGGAGGGGAAACCCCAATGAGCAGTTCTTC.